This T cell receptor beta chain was sequenced for a study of blood T cell repertoires in COVID-19. Profiling relied on immunoSEQ multiplex PCR, and the TCRdb table lists in-frame clones only, not all of them. The repertoire holds 22,000 or so clones, with more than 70% as singletons. CDR3 length equals 13 residues. The germline V gene encodes CDR1 MNHNS and CDR2 SASEGT. Trimming cost V 0 bases and J 8 bases; bases outside gene matches: 0. This clone was detected once. The TCR sequence derives from a human donor in a cohort sampled during active COVID-19. The donor label of this sample is uncertain. Sequencing was done on a sample of peripheral blood. This chain links TRBV6-1 with TRBJ2-1, with TRBD1 matching 8 bases. Written as DNA, the CDR3 is TGTGCCAGCAGTGAAGCGGACAGGGATGAGCAGTTCTTC. Its protein is CASSEADRDEQFF.